These 26 T cell receptor beta chains were sequenced from one sample in a study of OX40 agonist ivuxolimab in advanced cancers. The protocol was immunoSEQ multiplex PCR, while the TCRdb copy is restricted to in-frame clones and leaves out a portion. This table holds tens of thousands of clones, roughly 90% found once. The material was CD4+ or CD8+ T cells sorted from blood, obtained in a trial of the OX40 agonist ivuxolimab. The receptors stem from an adult with an advanced solid tumor such as melanoma, head and neck, liver or kidney cancer.

This chain connects TRBV5-5 to TRBJ2-7; tentatively, D is TRBD2 (5 bases). Germline V gene data show CDR1 as SGHKS and CDR2 as YYEKEE (reference sequence). The CDR3 has 16 amino acids. With 4 bases removed from V and 0 bases from J, the gap between germline ends came to 17 bases. The CDR3 here is CASSQGQEVHSYEQYF. The CDR3, as DNA: TGTGCCAGCAGCCAAGGTCAGGAGGTACACTCCTACGAGCAGTACTTC.

By share of the sample, this clone is medium-sized. The rearrangement links TRBV19 to TRBJ2-7; 9 bases map to TRBD1. With V trimmed by 7 bases and J by 3 bases, 10 bases remained unmatched. Germline CDR1 reads LNHDA; CDR2 reads SQIVND (reference sequence). CDR3 length: 15 amino acids. The CDR3 loop is CASKFRQGGFYEQYF. DNA for the CDR3: TGTGCCAGTAAATTCCGACAGGGGGGGTTCTACGAGCAGTACTTC.

V gene TRBV10-3 combines with J gene TRBJ2-7; 10 bases align to TRBD1. This CDR3 contains 13 residues. Losses at the gene ends were 6 bases for V and 3 bases for J; bases not matched to a gene: 2. Looked up from germline, CDR1 is ENHRY and CDR2 is SYGVKD. The CDR3 DNA is TGTGCCATCAGAGGGGACAGGGGCTACGAGCAGTACTTC. This translates into CAIRGDRGYEQYF.

This sequence joins TRBV9 and TRBJ2-3, with TRBD1 identical over 8 bases. The CDR3 spans 15 residues. CDR1 is SGDLS and CDR2 is YYNGEE in the germline V gene. J gave up 5 bases and V 0 bases, and 5 bases lay outside the gene matches. CDR3 sequence reads: CASSVEDRAKDTQYF. The CDR3 region has the DNA TGTGCCAGCAGCGTAGAGGACAGGGCAAAAGATACGCAGTATTTT. Full variable domain (remainder filled in from reference TRBV9 and TRBJ2-3): DSGVTQTPKHLITATGQRVTLRCSPRSGDLSVYWYQQSLDQGLQFLIQYYNGEERAKGNILERFSAQQFPDLHSELNLSSLELGDSALYFCASSVEDRAKDTQYFGPGTRLTVL.

CDR3 amino acids: CASSLVKTGGYNEQFF. In DNA, the CDR3 is TGTGCCAGCAGCTTAGTAAAAACGGGGGGCTACAATGAGCAGTTCTTC. The chain employs TRBV7-8 and TRBJ2-1, with TRBD2 matching over 7 bases. Trimming removed 1 base from V and 3 bases from J; junction bases left unmatched: 6. The germline CDR1 and CDR2 sequences are SGHVS and FQNEAQ. The CDR3 runs to 16 residues.

The J gene is TRBJ2-7, the V gene TRBV6-6; tentative D call: TRBD1 (6 bases). Germline V CDR1 and CDR2: MNHNY, SVGAGI (reference sequence). Trimming took off 4 bases at V and 2 bases at J, with 12 bases between the two ends. The CDR3 has 14 residues. The DNA of the CDR3 is TGTGCCAGCAGTTCCGGGACATCGGCCTACGAGCAGTACTTC. This codes for CASSSGTSAYEQYF.

The chain joins TRBV28 to TRBJ2-5; perhaps D is TRBD1 or TRBD2 (6 bases each). With the DNA end fitting TRBJ2-7 better, the J assignment may be wrong. The germline gives CDR1 MDHEN, CDR2 SYDVKM. The CDR3 is made up of 15 amino acids. The CDR3 DNA reads TGTGCCAGCAGTCCCCCGGGGGCCCTCTCCTACGAGCAGTACTTC. Protein product: CASSPPGALSYEQYF.

The CDR3 DNA reads TGTGCCAGCAGTTCTCGCCGGATGGGTACAGATACGCAGTATTTT. Amino acid sequence: CASSSRRMGTDTQYF. The chain employs TRBV2 and TRBJ2-3, with unresolved D. Trimming shortened V by 5 bases and J by 3 bases, and 15 bases separated the two germline ends. Germline V gene lookup returns CDR1 SNHLY and CDR2 FYNNEI. This CDR3 is built from 15 residues.

The V gene is TRBV11-2, the J gene TRBJ2-5, with no clear D. The CDR3 spans 13 residues. Germline lookup yields CDR1 SGHAT and CDR2 FQNNGV. Trimming left V 1 base short and J 0 bases short, with 3 bases between. The DNA of the CDR3 is TGTGCCAGCAGCTTAGGGTACCAAGAGACCCAGTACTTC. Encoded protein: CASSLGYQETQYF.

The rearrangement uses TRBV4-1 and TRBJ2-7, with no clear D. V was cut by 1 base and J by 0 bases, with 10 bases left in between. The CDR3 extends over 15 amino acids. Germline V gene data show CDR1 as MGHRA and CDR2 as YSYEKL. CDR3 coding DNA: TGCGCCAGCAGCCAAGGAGAACGGTACTCCTACGAGCAGTACTTC. Encoded protein: CASSQGERYSYEQYF.

The V gene is TRBV28, the J gene TRBJ1-2, with 9 positions matching TRBD1. Germline V lookup: CDR1 MDHEN, CDR2 SYDVKM. This CDR3 comprises 15 residues. Losses at the gene ends were 8 bases for V and 0 bases for J; bases not matched to a gene: 7. CDR3 sequence (DNA): TGTGCCAGCTCCGGGACAGGGACAGCTAACTATGGCTACACCTTC. Its protein is CASSGTGTANYGYTF.

In DNA, the CDR3 is TGTGCCAGTAGTATCGCCCTTAGGTCGGTAACCAATGAGCAGTTCTTC. It encodes CASSIALRSVTNEQFF. The V and J genes are TRBV19 and TRBJ2-1, with D unclear. Germline V CDR1 and CDR2: LNHDA, SQIVND (reference sequence). The V and J ends lost 3 bases and 6 bases respectively, with 18 bases between them. The CDR3 is made up of 16 amino acids.

The rearrangement joins TRBV7-9 to TRBJ2-3; 8 bases are shared with TRBD1. Germline V gene lookup returns CDR1 SEHNR and CDR2 FQNEAQ (reference sequence). Trimming took 1 base from V and 3 from J; bases not matched to a gene: 12. This CDR3 comprises 18 residues. The CDR3, as DNA: TGTGCCAGCAGCTTAGGAGGCAAGACAGGGGTCATTACAGATACGCAGTATTTT. It encodes CASSLGGKTGVITDTQYF.

This clone was recorded only once. V and J are TRBV18 and TRBJ2-2; D gene uncertain. CDR3 length equals 15 residues. Trimming removed 5 bases at V and 0 bases at J, with 10 bases between. Looked up from germline, CDR1 is KGHSH and CDR2 is LQKENI. CDR3 in amino acids: CASSNDGPNTGELFF. CDR3 bases: TGTGCCAGCTCAAACGACGGCCCGAACACCGGGGAGCTGTTTTTT.

The rearrangement uses TRBV19 and TRBJ1-1; TRBD1 agrees at 10 bases. The germline V gene has CDR1 LNHDA and CDR2 SQIVND (reference sequence). The CDR3 spans 14 residues. The ends lost 6 bases at V and 4 bases at J; junction bases unmatched: 5. CDR3 nucleotides: TGTGCCAGTAGGCGACAGGGGGCCATCACTGAAGCTTTCTTT. Encoded protein: CASRRQGAITEAFF.

The V call is TRBV6-5, the J call TRBJ2-7; 10 nucleotides align to TRBD2. CDR1 and CDR2 (germline): MNHEY, SVGAGI. The J segment lost 4 bases and the V segment lost 4 bases, leaving 4 bases of the junction unmatched. The CDR3 is 14 amino acids. Here the CDR3 reads CASSSHSGGYEQYF. DNA for the CDR3: TGTGCCAGCAGTTCCCATAGCGGGGGGTACGAGCAGTACTTC.

The rearrangement joins TRBV30 to TRBJ1-6, with D tentatively TRBD1 (6 bases). The CDR3 loop spans 14 amino acids. V gave up 1 base and J gave up 8 bases, with 12 bases separating them. Germline lookup yields CDR1 GTSNPN and CDR2 SVGIG (reference sequence). The CDR3 reads CAWSEGPGDSPLHF. The CDR3 DNA follows: TGTGCCTGGAGTGAGGGCCCAGGGGATTCACCCCTCCACTTT.

The V and J genes are TRBV4-1 and TRBJ1-2; TRBD1 might be the D (5 bases). Germline V gives CDR1 MGHRA, CDR2 YSYEKL. V was trimmed by 1 base and J by 7 bases, leaving 19 bases between them. The CDR3 runs to 16 residues. In DNA, the CDR3 is TGCGCCAGCAGCCAAGGAGTCCAGGGTCCGTTGGGTGGCTACACCTTC. This translates into CASSQGVQGPLGGYTF.

The V and J genes are TRBV6-5 and TRBJ1-2; D uncertain. The germline V gene encodes CDR1 MNHEY and CDR2 SVGAGI. The length of the CDR3 is 13 residues. The V end was cut by 6 bases, the J end by 3 bases, with 11 bases between. In DNA form, the CDR3 reads TGTGCCAGCAGGATGGACGGTTACTATGGCTACACCTTC. It yields the protein CASRMDGYYGYTF.

This clone has only a few counts. The chain is built from TRBV10-1 and TRBJ2-7; TRBD1 matches 7 bases. This CDR3 has 14 amino acids. The germline CDR1 and CDR2 sequences are WNHNN and SYGVQD (reference sequence). With 7 bases clipped from V and 0 bases from J, the junction kept 6 bases outside the gene matches. This CDR3 reads CASKKDRRSYEQYF. The DNA for the CDR3 is TGCGCCAGCAAAAAGGACAGGCGCTCCTACGAGCAGTACTTC.

The rearrangement links TRBV7-2 to TRBJ1-5, with D hard to call. The germline gives CDR1 SGHTA, CDR2 FQGNSA. The V end was cut by 5 bases, the J end by 4 bases, with 6 bases between. The length of the CDR3 is 12 residues. CDR3 sequence (DNA): TGTGCCAGCAGCCTAAGTAATCAGCCCCAGCATTTT. This encodes CASSLSNQPQHF.

This clone has a handful of counts. The V call is TRBV2, the J call TRBJ1-5, with 9 bases aligning to TRBD1. The CDR3 is made up of 15 amino acids. Trimming cost V 7 bases and J 3 bases; bases outside gene matches: 7. Germline V CDR1 and CDR2: SNHLY, FYNNEI. CDR3 DNA: TGTGCCAGCAAAGGGGGGACAGGGATCAATCAGCCCCAGCATTTT. Translation: CASKGGTGINQPQHF.

This clone was found a few times. The chain joins TRBV7-9 to TRBJ2-1, with TRBD2 identical over 12 bases. The CDR3 sequence is 15 residues long. Unmatched junction bases numbered 7, after V lost 5 bases and J lost 8 bases. CDR1 SEHNR and CDR2 FQNEAQ come from the germline V gene (reference sequence). DNA of the CDR3: TGTGCCAGCAGCGCTAGCGGGAGGGCGTCCGATGAGCAGTTCTTC. Translating gives CASSASGRASDEQFF.

This clone appeared once. The V gene is TRBV6-6, the J gene TRBJ2-5; possible D gene TRBD2, 6 bases. With 6 bases removed from V and 5 bases from J, the gap between germline ends came to 13 bases. The CDR3 length is 13 residues. CDR1 is MNHNY and CDR2 is SVGAGI in the germline V gene (reference sequence). The CDR3 DNA follows: TGTGCCAGCAGGGACGGGACTCGGGAGACCCAGTACTTC. This gives the protein CASRDGTRETQYF.

The chain joins TRBV6-5 to TRBJ1-1; D might be TRBD1 (6 bases). Trimming left V 5 bases short and J 2 bases short, with 9 bases between. This CDR3 is 13 amino acids long. CDR1 is MNHEY, CDR2 SVGAGI, per germline. Here the CDR3 reads CASSTGANTEAFF. The CDR3 DNA is TGTGCCAGCAGTACGGGGGCTAACACTGAAGCTTTCTTT.

The chain joins TRBV7-8 to TRBJ2-2, with a possible D match to TRBD1 (6 bases). Looked up from germline, CDR1 is SGHVS and CDR2 is FQNEAQ. This CDR3 spans 15 amino acids. With 4 bases removed from V and 3 bases from J, the gap between germline ends came to 12 bases. In nucleotides, the CDR3 is TGTGCCAGCAGCTACTGGACAGAGTACACCGGGGAGCTGTTTTTT. Amino acid sequence: CASSYWTEYTGELFF.